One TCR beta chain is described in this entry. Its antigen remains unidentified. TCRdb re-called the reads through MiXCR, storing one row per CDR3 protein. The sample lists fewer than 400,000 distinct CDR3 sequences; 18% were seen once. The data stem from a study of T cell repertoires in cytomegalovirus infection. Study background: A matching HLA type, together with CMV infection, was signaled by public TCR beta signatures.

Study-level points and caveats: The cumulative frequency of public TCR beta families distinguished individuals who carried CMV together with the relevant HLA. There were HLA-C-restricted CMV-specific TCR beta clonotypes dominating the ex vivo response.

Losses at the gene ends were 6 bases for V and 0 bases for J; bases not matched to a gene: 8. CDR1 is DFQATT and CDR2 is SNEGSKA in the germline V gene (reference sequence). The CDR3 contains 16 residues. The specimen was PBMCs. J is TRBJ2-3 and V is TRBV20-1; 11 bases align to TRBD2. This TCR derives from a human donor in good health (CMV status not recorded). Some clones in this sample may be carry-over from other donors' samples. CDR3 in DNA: TGCAGTGCCCTCTTCGGGACTAGCGGAAGCACAGATACGCAGTATTTT. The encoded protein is CSALFGTSGSTDTQYF.